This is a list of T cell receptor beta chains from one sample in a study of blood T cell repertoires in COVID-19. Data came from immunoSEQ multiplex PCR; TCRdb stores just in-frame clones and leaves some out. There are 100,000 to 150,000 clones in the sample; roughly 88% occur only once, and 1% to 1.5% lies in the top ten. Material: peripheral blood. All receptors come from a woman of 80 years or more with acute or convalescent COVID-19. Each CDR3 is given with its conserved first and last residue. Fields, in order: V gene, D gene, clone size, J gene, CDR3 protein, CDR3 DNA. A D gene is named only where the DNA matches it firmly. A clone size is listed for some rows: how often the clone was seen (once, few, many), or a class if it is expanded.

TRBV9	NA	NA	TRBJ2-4	CASTLNGESKNIQYF	TGTGCCAGCACCCTCAACGGGGAGTCGAAAAACATTCAGTACTTC
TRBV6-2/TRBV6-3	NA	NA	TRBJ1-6	CASSSRTERFRSPLHF	TGTGCCAGCAGCTCCAGGACAGAACGTTTTAGGTCACCCCTCCACTTT
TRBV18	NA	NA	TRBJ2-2	CASSPPPGTGELFF	TGTGCCAGCTCACCGCCCCCGGGTACCGGGGAGCTGTTTTTT
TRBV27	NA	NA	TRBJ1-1	CASGHPTGSTEAFF	TGTGCCAGCGGCCACCCGACAGGTTCAACTGAAGCTTTCTTT
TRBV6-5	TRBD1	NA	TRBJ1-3	CASSPRDSSGNTIYF	TGTGCCAGCAGCCCCCGGGACAGCTCTGGAAACACCATATATTTT
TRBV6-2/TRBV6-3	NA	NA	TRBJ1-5	CASSYSFFRGQPQHF	TGTGCCAGCAGTTACTCGTTTTTCCGGGGTCAGCCCCAGCATTTT
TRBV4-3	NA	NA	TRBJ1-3	CASSQGVGRGAGNTIYF	TGCGCCAGCAGCCAGGGGGTGGGGCGCGGGGCTGGAAACACCATATATTTT
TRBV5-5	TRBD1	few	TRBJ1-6	CASSIGQGSSPLHF	TGTGCCAGCAGCATAGGACAGGGGAGCTCACCCCTCCACTTT
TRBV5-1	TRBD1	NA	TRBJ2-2	CASSLDRGVTGELFF	TGCGCCAGCAGCTTGGACAGGGGGGTAACCGGGGAGCTGTTTTTT
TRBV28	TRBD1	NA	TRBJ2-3	CASITTGGSHTQYF	TGTGCCAGCATTACGACAGGGGGTAGTCATACGCAGTATTTT
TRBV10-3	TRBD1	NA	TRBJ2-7	CAISGTGNEQYF	TGTGCCATCAGTGGGACAGGGAACGAGCAGTACTTC
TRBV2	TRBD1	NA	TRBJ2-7	CASKRQGPYEQYF	TGTGCCAGCAAGAGACAGGGACCCTACGAGCAGTACTTC
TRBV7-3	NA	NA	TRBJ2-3	CASSSPGALGADTQYF	TGTGCCAGCAGCTCCCCAGGGGCGCTTGGGGCAGATACGCAGTATTTT
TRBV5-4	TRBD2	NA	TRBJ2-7	CASSSSGGASYEQYF	TGTGCCAGCAGCAGTAGCGGGGGGGCTTCCTACGAGCAGTACTTC
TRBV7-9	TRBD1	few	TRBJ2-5	CASSRTGGLGETQYF	TGTGCCAGCAGCCGGACAGGGGGATTGGGAGAGACCCAGTACTTC
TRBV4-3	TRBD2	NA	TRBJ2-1	CASSLAPSGGASEQFF	TGCGCCAGCAGCCTAGCACCTAGCGGGGGGGCCTCTGAGCAGTTCTTC
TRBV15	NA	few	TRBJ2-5	CATSRAVETQYF	TGTGCCACCAGCAGAGCGGTAGAGACCCAGTACTTC
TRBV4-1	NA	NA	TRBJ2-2	CASSQWAAANTGELFF	TGCGCCAGCAGCCAGTGGGCAGCGGCGAACACCGGGGAGCTGTTTTTT
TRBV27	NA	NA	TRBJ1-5	CASSFVGGNQPQHF	TGTGCCAGCAGTTTTGTGGGGGGAAATCAGCCCCAGCATTTT
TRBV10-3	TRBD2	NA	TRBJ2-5	CAISEGLAPQETQYF	TGTGCCATCAGTGAGGGACTAGCACCACAAGAGACCCAGTACTTC
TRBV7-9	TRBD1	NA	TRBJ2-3	CASSWGTASTDTQYF	TGTGCCAGCAGTTGGGGGACAGCTAGCACAGATACGCAGTATTTT
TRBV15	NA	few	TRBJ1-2	CATSSPGTNNYGYTF	TGTGCCACCAGCAGCCCCGGGACAAATAACTATGGCTACACCTTC
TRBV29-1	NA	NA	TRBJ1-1	CSGSRVSEAFF	TGCAGCGGTTCCAGGGTCTCTGAAGCTTTCTTT
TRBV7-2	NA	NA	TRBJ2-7	CASSSDTNTYYEQYF	TGTGCCAGCAGCTCGGACACCAACACCTACTACGAGCAGTACTTC
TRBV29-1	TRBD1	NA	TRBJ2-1	CSVLTKQGTLAFYNEQFF	TGCAGCGTCCTAACAAAACAGGGGACCCTGGCTTTCTACAATGAGCAGTTCTTC
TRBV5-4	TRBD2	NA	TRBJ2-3	CASSLLAGTDTQYF	TGTGCCAGCAGCTTACTAGCGGGAACAGATACGCAGTATTTT
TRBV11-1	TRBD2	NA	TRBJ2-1	CASGLAGDNEQFF	TGTGCCAGCGGGCTAGCGGGAGATAATGAGCAGTTCTTC
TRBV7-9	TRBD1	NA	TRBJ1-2	CASSLAGTGNYGYTF	TGTGCCAGCAGCTTAGCCGGGACAGGGAACTATGGCTACACCTTC
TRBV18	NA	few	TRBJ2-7	CASSPVEGSYEQYF	TGTGCCAGCTCACCCGTGGAGGGCTCCTACGAGCAGTACTTC
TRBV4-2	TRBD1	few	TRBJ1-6	CASSPRQGSNSPLHF	TGTGCCAGCAGCCCCAGACAGGGAAGTAATTCACCCCTCCACTTT
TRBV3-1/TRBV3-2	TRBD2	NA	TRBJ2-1	CASSLTSGGTSGSKEQFF	TGTGCCAGCAGCCTTACAAGTGGCGGGACTAGCGGGAGTAAGGAGCAGTTCTTC
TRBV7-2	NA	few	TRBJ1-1	CASSLGRGNTEAFF	TGTGCCAGCAGCTTAGGAAGGGGGAACACTGAAGCTTTCTTT
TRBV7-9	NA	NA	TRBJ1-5	CASSAPYSNQPQHF	TGTGCCAGCAGCGCTCCCTATAGCAATCAGCCCCAGCATTTT
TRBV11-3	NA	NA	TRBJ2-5	CASSLSGGTGETQYF	TGTGCCAGCAGCTTGAGTGGGGGCACGGGGGAGACCCAGTACTTC
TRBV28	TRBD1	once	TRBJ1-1	CASSSGGQDNTEAFF	TGTGCCAGCAGCTCGGGTGGACAGGACAACACTGAAGCTTTCTTT
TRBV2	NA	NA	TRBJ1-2	CASSESPYGYTF	TGTGCCAGCAGTGAAAGCCCCTATGGCTACACCTTC
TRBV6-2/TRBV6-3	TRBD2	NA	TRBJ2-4	CASSPAGGLGNIQYF	TGTGCCAGCAGCCCAGCGGGGGGGCTGGGAAACATTCAGTACTTC
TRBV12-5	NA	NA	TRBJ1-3	CASGLRTQPSGNTIYF	TGTGCTAGTGGTTTGAGGACTCAACCCTCTGGAAACACCATATATTTT
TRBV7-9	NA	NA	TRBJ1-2	CASSLRRGRDYGYTF	TGTGCCAGCAGCTTAAGGCGGGGGCGAGACTATGGCTACACCTTC
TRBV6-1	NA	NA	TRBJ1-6	CASSDGGNNSPLHF	TGTGCCAGCAGTGATGGGGGGAATAATTCACCCCTCCACTTT
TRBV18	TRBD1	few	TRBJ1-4	CASSQGAFEKLFF	TGTGCCAGCTCACAGGGGGCTTTCGAAAAACTGTTTTTT
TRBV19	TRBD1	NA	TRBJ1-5	CASSHIQGANQPQHF	TGTGCCAGTAGTCACATACAGGGGGCGAATCAGCCCCAGCATTTT
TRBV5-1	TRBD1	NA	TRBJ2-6	CASRDREQWANVLTF	TGCGCCAGCAGAGACAGGGAACAGTGGGCCAACGTCCTGACTTTC
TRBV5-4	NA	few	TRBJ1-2	CASRWETKGYGYTF	TGTGCCAGCAGGTGGGAAACCAAGGGGTATGGCTACACCTTC
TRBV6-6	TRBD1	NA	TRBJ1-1	CASSRGQGPLNTEAFF	TGTGCCAGCAGTCGAGGACAGGGGCCTCTGAACACTGAAGCTTTCTTT
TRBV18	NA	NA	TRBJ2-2	CASSPVQRTTGELFF	TGTGCCAGCTCACCAGTGCAGCGGACCACCGGGGAGCTGTTTTTT
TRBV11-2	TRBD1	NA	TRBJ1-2	CASSSRDRGSGYTF	TGTGCCAGCAGCTCCCGGGACAGGGGTTCTGGCTACACCTTC